The T cell receptor (beta chain) under discussion was sequenced for a study of cytomegalovirus exposure and HLA in healthy donors listed by TCRdb under 2017. About the full investigation: According to an earlier analysis of several hundred of the donors, some 180 million T cells yielded 100 million or so unique TCR beta sequences and about 300 Gb of sequence data. In a later analysis, previously published TCR beta repertoires from fewer than 750 donors were re-analyzed and high-resolution HLA genotyping was added so that TCR occurrence patterns could be studied. The study profiled the T cell repertoires of 550 to 700 subjects by immunosequencing and related them to cytomegalovirus serostatus. Of the 300 to 450 genotyped donors, roughly 80% were placed in the genetic ancestry cluster associated with self-reported Caucasian donors. Among 300 to 500 genotyped donors of the cohort, an average of around 240,000 unique TCR beta nucleotide sequences was sequenced per donor, of which approximately 19% were non-productive. High-throughput TCR immunosequencing, statistical association of individual TCRs with disease status, and machine learning were combined to predict cytomegalovirus infection status. Several DR-DQ haplotypes were treated as single units for association and clustering because of strong linkage in the cohort. The study was designed to test whether signatures of past pathogen exposure could be identified by cataloging public T cell receptors. Both class I and class II loci were covered by HLA typing, at four-digit resolution. Typing coverage differed by locus: A, B, C, DRB1 and DQB1 were typed in about 620-640 donors, DQA1 in around 500, DPA1 in around 580, and DPB1 in 450 to 490. Along with the roughly 670-subject first cohort, a separate validation cohort of over a hundred different subjects was used. All discovery cohort repertoires had been generated using a single sequencing platform. Roughly 300 gigabases of sequencing data and 78 million or so unique TCR sequences were included in an early release covering roughly 600 HLA-typed donors. A later genetic analysis used genome-wide SNP genotypes for about 60% of the 666 donors, treating that subset as a discovery cohort. Rather than using new phenotypic data, the later analysis identified candidate immune exposures from TCR beta sequences and from how often those sequences occurred across donors. Donor age, sex, ethnicity and CMV serostatus were collected together with the repertoire data. To decide whether each TCR beta V gene segment behaved as functional or pseudogenic, an earlier analysis of several hundred of the donors relied on high-throughput TCR beta sequencing. Here is what the overall study found, with its caveats: Because counts were too low, seventeen rarely observed V segments, including chromosome 9 orphons, were left out of the earlier analysis of about 500 of the donors. A few of the identified cytomegalovirus-associated TCR beta chains were confirmed in vitro to be specific for cytomegalovirus antigens. A cluster of highly shared sequence variants was judged likely to be a technical artifact of the sequencing pipeline. When HLA alleles, especially DR and DQ, strongly co-occurred, TCR associations were difficult to assign to individual alleles. Presence/absence analyses assumed roughly uniform sequencing depth across donors, an assumption that may not hold. In a later analysis, the rate of TCR association differed among HLA loci, with DRB1 alleles having the most associated TCRs and HLA-C alleles having the fewest. The 87-base-pair reads could not distinguish some IMGT-functional V segments, including TRBV6-2 and TRBV6-3, so those segments were excluded. Immune exposure information for the cohort was limited to CMV serostatus. In a later analysis, HLA-associated TCR beta chains showed more clonal expansion and lower generation probabilities than non-associated chains that were equally common. In an earlier analysis of around 600 of the donors, most TCR beta V segments appeared in productive rearrangements about 87% or about 30% of the time, broadly matching IMGT annotations. Correlated functional status among segregating V segments might reflect linkage disequilibrium, but an unknown experimental factor could not be ruled out. In a later analysis, several top co-occurrence clusters were reported to appear linked to parvovirus B19, influenza, CMV and Epstein-Barr virus. According to a later genetic analysis, donors in an Asian-associated ancestry cluster had fewer N-insertions in productive TCRs than the approximately 670-donor mean. Most TCR sequences were observed very rarely across donors, whereas some public TCRs were present in many individuals. A further reported finding was that TCR beta sequences accurately predicted the HLA-A and HLA-B alleles for most subjects in the first cohort. In the study, 164 TCR beta chains were listed as associated with cytomegalovirus. A later genetic analysis associated a missense DCLRE1C variant with V-gene and J-gene trimming of TCR beta chains, and an independent cohort replicated the association. Most CMV-associated TCR beta chains appeared to be HLA-restricted in a later analysis, and the HLA associations seemed to be driven largely by CMV exposure. Because HLA typing was unavailable for some donors at each locus, only the typed subset was used in association tests. The cohort was sequenced for TCR beta chains only, and without alpha or paired-chain data the features that could be detected were limited. In a later analysis, 16,951 TCR beta sequences were associated with specific HLA alleles at a false discovery rate of 0.05. Cytomegalovirus status was reported to be diagnosed by the classifier with high specificity and sensitivity in both the original and validation cohorts. It was suggested by the authors that the approach could potentially be generalized to other disease states and immunological phenotypes.

At the junction V is shortened by 5 bases and J by 0 bases; bases outside the gene matches: 10. There are 17 amino acids in the CDR3, from cysteine to phenylalanine inclusive. Left in the record is the CDR3 DNA by itself, 51 bases read in frame from the first base. Taken from the germline V gene (reference sequence), the CDR1 and CDR2 loops are MNHEY and SMNVEV. The library was generated by the immunoSEQ multiplex PCR assay. A mixture of 60 forward primers for TCR Vbeta segments and 13 reverse primers for TCR Jbeta segments was used in the multiplex PCR. The CDR3 region of rearranged TCR beta genes was amplified from genomic DNA by a multiplex PCR assay. The Illumina HiSeq System was used to sequence the amplified TCR beta libraries as 87-base-pair reads. Under the source paper's analysis protocol: Across the roughly 640 repertoires, a later analysis counted some 80 million unique TCR beta chains, roughly 11 million of which were shared by at least two donors. Raw reads were error-corrected and collapsed into unique sequences with a nearest-neighbor algorithm that merged closely related sequences to remove PCR and sequencing errors. Alignment of CDR3 sequences to IMGT reference sequences was used to assign V, D and J gene segments. For a sequence to be retained, a match of at least six nucleotides to both a V gene segment and a J gene segment was required. Rearrangements were classified as productive when the CDR3 lacked stop codons and remained in frame with V and J, and all other rearrangements were classified as non-productive. CDR3 was defined according to IMGT convention as the region running from the second conserved V-encoded cysteine to the conserved J-encoded phenylalanine. The earlier analysis of 450 to 750 of the donors excluded any sequence lacking an unambiguous match to a single V gene segment. An earlier analysis of over 450 of the donors classified V segments as functional when productive rearrangements were above 56.7% and as segregating when the standard deviation between donors was above 5%. A statistical classification framework was developed to diagnose cytomegalovirus status using the catalog of TCR beta chain sequences. In a later analysis, TCR nucleotide sequences were compared against IMGT/GENE-DB human TR gene sequences so that V and J genes could be assigned. A later analysis assigned CDR3 sequences and most-parsimonious VDJ recombination scenarios with the TCRdist pipeline. In a later analysis, each TCR beta chain was defined by its CDR3 amino acid sequence together with its V-gene family, and reads without a unique V-gene family were excluded. In a later analysis, fewer than 650 highly shared, low-generation-probability nucleotide sequences were removed to address suspected cross-contamination and a sequencing artifact. In a later analysis, a clonal expansion index was calculated for each public chain from normalized within-repertoire ranks of inferred template counts. A later analysis computed generation probabilities with a VDJ recombination model fitted to out-of-frame rearrangements, and checked the results against IGoR. In a later analysis, TCR-TCR, TCR-HLA and TCR-CMV co-occurrence was scored with hypergeometric tests, and a repertoire-size bias correction was applied to TCR pairs. A later analysis estimated false discovery rates by permuting HLA or CMV assignments 20 times. In a later analysis, co-occurring TCRs were grouped using DBSCAN, and TCRdist sequence similarity was added for clustering within HLA-allele-positive subsets. Repertoires with fewer than 30,000 or more than 120,000 public chains, plus five repertoires with anomalous nucleotide sharing, were excluded from co-occurrence clustering. The table comes from immuneACCESS by way of TCRdb, which keeps in-frame sequences with V and J called. Part of the clones is missing from these tables; in studies checked, under half for an unresolved V gene and the rest for unknown reasons. From that table come the V and J calls and clone size; the DNA was used to work out D and trimming. The sample table holds more than 85,000 clones, of which 70% to 80% were seen once. The ten largest account for roughly 9.3% of the sample.

Comments on this clone: Its target antigen remains unknown. The record has no base qualities; no much larger clone is one base away.

The cohort consisted of hundreds of healthy bone marrow donors. At the time of sampling, every cohort member was nominally healthy, though immune exposures that went unrecorded were likely present. The donor tested CMV seropositive, placing the donor among the 310 or so seropositive members of the cohort. Each donor provided a peripheral blood sample, and peripheral blood mononuclear cells were used for TCR beta sequencing. The Qiagen DNeasy Blood Extraction Kit was used to extract genomic DNA from the blood cell samples. Specimen: PBMCs. The TCR sequence derives from a male donor in good health and CMV-seropositive. Recombination connected TRBV27 to TRBJ2-7, with 10 junctional bases fitting TRBD2. In nucleotides, the sequence is TGTGCCAGCAGTCGAACCCCTCTAGCGGGGGCCTCCTACGAGCAGTACTTC. The translation is CASSRTPLAGASYEQYF.